Here is one T cell receptor (beta chain) with its context. Its antigen is not known. The data derive from a study of Ad26.COV2.S vaccination and SARS-CoV-2 variants. On the study more broadly: Once or twice, 56 days apart, Ad26.COV2.S was delivered intramuscularly.

The CDR3 consists of 18 residues. V was clipped by 3 bases and J by 4 bases, with 24 bases between them. The germline CDR1 and CDR2 sequences are LGHDT and YNNKEL (reference sequence). The treatment is: some 20 received Ad26.COV2.S at low or high dose, single or two shots; several received placebo; per-sample allocation not given. Sampling was done on day 63 after the first vaccine or placebo injection. Overall study findings and caveats: The TCR-based breadth and depth measures might underestimate overall T cell responses.

Clones were sequenced by immunoSEQ multiplex PCR, and TCRdb holds only the in-frame ones, with some missing. The table lists around 250,000 clones, 87% of them singletons. The sequence came from a person aged 18-60 years who received the Ad26.COV2.S COVID-19 vaccine or a placebo. Sample: peripheral blood, taken in a trial of Ad26.COV2.S vaccine versus placebo. J is TRBJ1-2 and V is TRBV3-1 (or the pseudogene TRBV3-2), with a possible D match to TRBD1 (6 bases). The CDR3: CASSHTQRPGALFYGYTF. The CDR3 DNA sequence: TGTGCCAGCAGCCACACCCAGAGGCCAGGGGCCTTGTTCTATGGCTACACCTTC.